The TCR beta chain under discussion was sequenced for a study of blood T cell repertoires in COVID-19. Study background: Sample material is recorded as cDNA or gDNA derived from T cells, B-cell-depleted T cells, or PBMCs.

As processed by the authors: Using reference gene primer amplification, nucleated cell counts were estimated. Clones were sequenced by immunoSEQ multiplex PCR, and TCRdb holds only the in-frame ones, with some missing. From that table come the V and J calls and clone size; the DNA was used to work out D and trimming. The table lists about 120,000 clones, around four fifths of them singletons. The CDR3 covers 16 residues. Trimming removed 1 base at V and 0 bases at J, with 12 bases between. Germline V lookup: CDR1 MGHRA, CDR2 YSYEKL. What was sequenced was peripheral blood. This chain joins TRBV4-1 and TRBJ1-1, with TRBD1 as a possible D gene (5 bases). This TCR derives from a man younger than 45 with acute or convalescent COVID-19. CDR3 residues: CASSQGPGLLNTEAFF. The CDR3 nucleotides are TGCGCCAGCAGCCAAGGTCCAGGGTTGTTGAACACTGAAGCTTTCTTT.